The text below deals with one T cell receptor (beta chain). Its antigen is currently unknown. TCRdb used MiXCR to reprocess the 5' RACE reads, holding one entry per CDR3 protein. The sample yields approximately 220,000 distinct CDR3 sequences, more than 25% seen once. This entry belongs to a study of CD8 T cells in ankylosing spondylitis. Points from the study as a whole: Matched ankylosing spondylitis synovial fluid reportedly contained a significantly enriched population of disease-linked clones. Earlier literature documents some of the motif variants in reactive arthritis synovial fluid and blood.

The CDR3 is made up of 13 amino acids. Trimming shortened V by 3 bases and J by 6 bases, and 12 bases separated the two germline ends. This chain joins TRBV12-3 or TRBV12-4 and TRBJ2-7; the D gene could be TRBD1 or TRBD2 (5 bases each). The sequencing input was blood, either unsorted or a sorted T cell fraction (not recorded which). The sequence came from a male donor with ankylosing spondylitis or in good health (not recorded which). The CDR3, as DNA: TGTGCCAGCAGTTTTGGTGGGGGAAGCGAGCAGTACTTC. It specifies CASSFGGGSEQYF.